The clone carrying this T cell receptor beta chain was observed many times. Antigen: not known. The data stem from a study of T cell repertoires in cytomegalovirus infection. In the study overall: Signatures in public TCR beta sequences pointed to both CMV infection and matching HLA type. Findings and limits, study-wide: The ex vivo response was dominated by HLA-C-restricted CMV-specific TCR beta clonotypes.

The CDR3 runs 16 residues. Germline CDR1 reads MGHRA; CDR2 reads YSYEKL. After removal of 1 base from V and 8 bases from J, the junction contained 9 bases not matched to a gene. TCRdb reanalysed the reads using MiXCR and keeps one entry per CDR3 protein. The sample shows roughly 230,000 distinct CDR3 sequences, about 15% of them seen only once. The V call is TRBV4-1, the J call TRBJ2-1; 9 bases are shared with TRBD1. Sequencing used CD8+ T cells from PBMCs. The clonotype comes from a human donor in good health (CMV status not recorded). Some clones in this sample may be carry-over from other donors' samples. The CDR3: CASSQAGTGTWDEQFF. For the CDR3, the DNA is TGCGCCAGCAGCCAAGCCGGGACAGGGACATGGGATGAGCAGTTCTTC.